This T cell receptor beta chain emerged from a study of cytomegalovirus exposure and HLA in healthy donors listed by TCRdb under 2017. In the study overall: An earlier analysis of roughly 570 of the donors reported roughly 300 Gb of sequence data and 95 million to 140 million unique TCR beta sequences obtained from 150 million to 200 million T cells. Roughly 300 gigabases of sequencing data and some 85 million unique TCR sequences were included in an early release covering over 600 HLA-typed donors. Of the roughly 400 genotyped donors, approximately 81% were placed in the genetic ancestry cluster associated with self-reported Caucasian donors. The study was designed to test whether signatures of past pathogen exposure could be identified by cataloging public T cell receptors. The study used immunosequencing to profile the T cell repertoires of approximately 690 subjects and linked those repertoires to cytomegalovirus serostatus. A separate validation cohort of 90 to 150 different subjects was used in addition to the roughly 720-subject first cohort. To predict cytomegalovirus infection status, the study brought together high-throughput TCR immunosequencing, statistical association of individual TCRs with disease status, and machine learning. A later analysis re-examined previously published TCR beta repertoires from roughly 720 donors and added high-resolution HLA genotyping to investigate patterns of TCR occurrence. Rather than using new phenotypic data, the later analysis identified candidate immune exposures from TCR beta sequences and from how often those sequences occurred across donors. To decide whether each TCR beta V gene segment behaved as functional or pseudogenic, an earlier analysis of over 500 of the donors relied on high-throughput TCR beta sequencing. Alongside the repertoire data, information on donor age, sex, ethnicity and CMV serostatus was compiled. A later genetic analysis took genome-wide SNP genotypes for about 55% of the 666 donors and used that subset as a discovery cohort. All discovery cohort repertoires had been generated using a single sequencing platform. HLA typing covered class I and class II loci at four-digit resolution. Typing coverage differed by locus: A, B, C, DRB1 and DQB1 were typed in about 629-640 donors, DQA1 in about 500, DPA1 in 600 to 610, and DPB1 in 400 to 490. Roughly 5 DR-DQ haplotypes were handled as single units for association and clustering, since linkage in the cohort was strong. On average, 235,054 unique TCR beta nucleotide sequences were sequenced per donor among 300 to 500 genotyped donors of the cohort, with 15% to 20% of those sequences being non-productive.

About this clone: Its antigen is currently not known. Base qualities are missing; no much larger clone stands one base away.

In total, around 600 healthy bone marrow donors made up the cohort. At the time of sampling, all cohort members were nominally healthy, though unrecorded immune exposures were likely present. The donor was CMV seropositive and was included in the group of about 290 seropositive cohort members. Every donor gave a peripheral blood sample, and the peripheral blood mononuclear cells from that sample were used for TCR beta sequencing. Genomic DNA was extracted from the blood cell samples with the Qiagen DNeasy Blood Extraction Kit. The library was made by the immunoSEQ multiplex PCR assay. For the multiplex PCR, a mixture combining 60 forward primers for TCR Vbeta segments and 13 reverse primers for TCR Jbeta segments was used. A multiplex PCR assay on genomic DNA amplified the CDR3 region of rearranged TCR beta genes. On the Illumina HiSeq System, the amplified TCR beta libraries were sequenced as 87-base-pair reads. For the original study's pipeline: Across the 500 to 850 repertoires, a later analysis counted some 80 million unique TCR beta chains, roughly 11 million of which were shared by at least two donors. Raw reads were error-corrected and collapsed into unique sequences with a nearest-neighbor algorithm that merged closely related sequences to remove PCR and sequencing errors. Alignment of CDR3 sequences to IMGT reference sequences was used to assign V, D and J gene segments. For a sequence to be retained, a match of at least six nucleotides to both a V gene segment and a J gene segment was required. Rearrangements were classified as productive when the CDR3 lacked stop codons and remained in frame with V and J, and all other rearrangements were classified as non-productive. CDR3 was defined according to IMGT convention as the region running from the second conserved V-encoded cysteine to the conserved J-encoded phenylalanine. The earlier analysis of about 500 of the donors excluded sequences that lacked an unambiguous match to a single V gene segment. In an earlier analysis of some 590 of the donors, a V segment was called functional when productive rearrangements were above 56.7%, and segregating when the standard deviation between donors exceeded 5%. A statistical classification framework was built for diagnosing cytomegalovirus status from the catalog of TCR beta chain sequences. A later analysis assigned V and J genes by comparing TCR nucleotide sequences with IMGT/GENE-DB human TR gene sequences. The TCRdist pipeline was used in a later analysis to assign CDR3 sequences and most-parsimonious VDJ recombination scenarios. In a later analysis, every TCR beta chain was defined by the combination of its CDR3 amino acid sequence and its V-gene family, and reads without a unique V-gene family were dropped. As a way to deal with suspected cross-contamination and a sequencing artifact, a later analysis dropped 450 to 600 nucleotide sequences that were highly shared and had low generation probability. In a later analysis, a clonal expansion index was calculated for each public chain from normalized within-repertoire ranks of inferred template counts. Generation probabilities in a later analysis came from a VDJ recombination model fitted to out-of-frame rearrangements, and those results were checked against IGoR. A later analysis scored TCR-TCR, TCR-HLA and TCR-CMV co-occurrence with hypergeometric tests, applying a repertoire-size bias correction to TCR pairs. A later analysis estimated false discovery rates by permuting HLA or CMV assignments 20 times. In a later analysis, co-occurring TCRs were grouped with DBSCAN, and TCRdist sequence similarity was added when clustering was performed within HLA-allele-positive subsets. Co-occurrence clustering excluded repertoires with fewer than 30,000 or more than 120,000 public chains, plus five with anomalous nucleotide sharing. As stored in TCRdb, this immuneACCESS dataset retains in-frame rearrangements with V and J assigned. A fraction of the clones does not appear; measured against another copy, unresolved V genes explain less than half of the discrepancy, and the remainder lacks a known reason. V and J calls plus clone size are reproduced from that table; the DNA served to infer D and trimming. The sample table records about 150,000 clones; 80% of these occur just once. About 7% of the sample is in the top ten clones.

Looking up the germline V gene yields CDR1 SGHRS and CDR2 YFSETQ. The trim is 3 bases for V and 4 bases for J, with a gap of 13 bases between the germline ends. Measured from the cysteine to the phenylalanine, the CDR3 is 14 residues long. CDR3 DNA only is kept here, 42 bases in frame from base 1. Overall results and qualifications from the work: In a later genetic analysis, fewer N-insertions in productive TCRs were reported among donors in an Asian-associated ancestry cluster than the approximately 670-donor mean. A cluster of highly shared sequence variants was judged likely to be a technical artifact of the sequencing pipeline. When HLA alleles, especially DR and DQ, strongly co-occurred, attributing TCR associations to individual alleles was difficult. A further reported finding was that TCR beta sequences accurately predicted the HLA-A and HLA-B alleles for most subjects in the first cohort. While some public TCRs were present in many individuals, most TCR sequences turned up only very rarely across donors. The earlier analysis of 587 of the donors excluded 15 to 20 rarely observed V segments, including chromosome 9 orphons, because counts were too low. For the cohort, immune exposure information was limited to CMV serostatus. In an earlier analysis of fewer than 700 of the donors, most TCR beta V segments appeared in productive rearrangements about 87% or about 30% of the time, broadly matching IMGT annotations. Because HLA typing was missing for some donors at each locus, association tests included only the typed subset. In a later analysis, most CMV-associated TCR beta chains were found to appear HLA-restricted, with HLA associations seemingly driven largely by CMV exposure. According to the authors, the approach could potentially be generalized to other disease states and immunological phenotypes. In a later analysis, about 17,000 TCR beta sequences were associated with specific HLA alleles at a false discovery rate of 0.05. This cohort had only TCR beta chains sequenced, and the lack of alpha or paired-chain data limited which features could be detected. V-gene and J-gene trimming of TCR beta chains was associated with a missense DCLRE1C variant in a later genetic analysis, and the association was replicated in an independent cohort. The 87-base-pair reads could not distinguish some IMGT-functional V segments, including TRBV6-2 and TRBV6-3, so those segments were excluded. A later analysis found that TCR association rates varied across HLA loci, with DRB1 alleles showing the most associated TCRs and HLA-C alleles the fewest. Correlated functional status among segregating V segments might reflect linkage disequilibrium, but an unknown experimental factor could not be ruled out. The presence/absence analyses assumed that sequencing depth was roughly uniform across donors, and that assumption may not be true. The classifier was reported to diagnose cytomegalovirus status with high specificity and sensitivity in both the original and validation cohorts. A later analysis found that HLA-associated TCR beta chains were more clonally expanded and had lower generation probabilities than equally common non-associated chains. Several of the top co-occurrence clusters appeared to be linked to parvovirus B19, influenza, CMV and Epstein-Barr virus, according to a later analysis. In vitro tests confirmed that a few of the cytomegalovirus-associated TCR beta chains recognize cytomegalovirus antigens. The study listed over 150 TCR beta chains as associated with cytomegalovirus.

The rearranged segments are TRBV5-1 and TRBJ1-1; the D gene is perhaps TRBD1, on 6 matching bases. This TCR was recovered from a young man in good health and CMV-seropositive. Specimen: PBMCs. In nucleotides, the sequence is TGCGCCAGCAGCTCTCAACAGGGAAGCACTGAAGCTTTCTTT. Translated, this is CASSSQQGSTEAFF.